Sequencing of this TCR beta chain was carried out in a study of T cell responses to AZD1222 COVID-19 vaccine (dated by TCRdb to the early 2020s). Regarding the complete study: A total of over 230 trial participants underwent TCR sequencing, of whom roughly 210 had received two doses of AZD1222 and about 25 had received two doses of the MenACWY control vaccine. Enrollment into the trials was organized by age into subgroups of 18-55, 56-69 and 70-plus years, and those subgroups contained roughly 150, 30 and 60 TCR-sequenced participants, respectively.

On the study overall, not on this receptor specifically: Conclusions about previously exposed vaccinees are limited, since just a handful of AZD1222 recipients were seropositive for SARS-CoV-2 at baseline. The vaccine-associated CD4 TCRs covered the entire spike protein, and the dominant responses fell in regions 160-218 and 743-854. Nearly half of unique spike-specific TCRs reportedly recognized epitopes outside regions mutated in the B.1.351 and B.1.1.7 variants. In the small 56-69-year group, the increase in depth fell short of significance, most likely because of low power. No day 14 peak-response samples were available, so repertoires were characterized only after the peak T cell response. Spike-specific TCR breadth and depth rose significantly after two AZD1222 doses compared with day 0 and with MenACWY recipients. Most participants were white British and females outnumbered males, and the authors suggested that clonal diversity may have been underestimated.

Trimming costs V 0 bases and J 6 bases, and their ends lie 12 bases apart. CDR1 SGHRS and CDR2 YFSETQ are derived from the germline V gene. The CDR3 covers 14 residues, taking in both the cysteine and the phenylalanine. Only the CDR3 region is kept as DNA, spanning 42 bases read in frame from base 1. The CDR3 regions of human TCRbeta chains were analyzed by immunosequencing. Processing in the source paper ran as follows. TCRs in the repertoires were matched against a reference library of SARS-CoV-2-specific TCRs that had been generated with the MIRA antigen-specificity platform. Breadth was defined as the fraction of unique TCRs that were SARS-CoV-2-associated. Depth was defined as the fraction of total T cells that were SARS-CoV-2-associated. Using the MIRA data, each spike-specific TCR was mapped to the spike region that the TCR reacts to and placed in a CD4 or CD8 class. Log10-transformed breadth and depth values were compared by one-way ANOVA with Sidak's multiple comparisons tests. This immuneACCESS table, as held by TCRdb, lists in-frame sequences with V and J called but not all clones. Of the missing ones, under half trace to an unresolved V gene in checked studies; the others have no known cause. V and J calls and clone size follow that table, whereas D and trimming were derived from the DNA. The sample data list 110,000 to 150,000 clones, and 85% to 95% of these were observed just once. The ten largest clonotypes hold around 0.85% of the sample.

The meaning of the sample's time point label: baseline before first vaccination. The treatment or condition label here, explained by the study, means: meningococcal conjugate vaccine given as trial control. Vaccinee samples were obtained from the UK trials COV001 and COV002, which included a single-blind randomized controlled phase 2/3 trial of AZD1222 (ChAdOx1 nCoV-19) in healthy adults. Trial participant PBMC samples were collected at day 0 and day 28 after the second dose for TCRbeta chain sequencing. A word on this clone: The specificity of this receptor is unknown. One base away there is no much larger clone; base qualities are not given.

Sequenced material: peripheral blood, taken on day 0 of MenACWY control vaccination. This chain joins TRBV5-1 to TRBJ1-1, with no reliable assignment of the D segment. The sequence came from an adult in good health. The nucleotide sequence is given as TGCGCCAGCAGCTTGGATGAGGGCGTCCCTGAAGCTTTCTTT. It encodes CASSLDEGVPEAFF.